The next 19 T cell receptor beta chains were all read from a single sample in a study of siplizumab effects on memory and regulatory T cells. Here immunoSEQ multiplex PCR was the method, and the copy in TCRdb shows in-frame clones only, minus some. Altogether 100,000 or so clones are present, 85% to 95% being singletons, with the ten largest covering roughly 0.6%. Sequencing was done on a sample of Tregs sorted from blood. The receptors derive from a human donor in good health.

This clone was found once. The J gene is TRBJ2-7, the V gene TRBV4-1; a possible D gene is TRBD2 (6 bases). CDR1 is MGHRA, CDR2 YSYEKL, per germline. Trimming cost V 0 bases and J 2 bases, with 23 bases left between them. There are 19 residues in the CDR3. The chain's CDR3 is CASSQDTFLRLGRTYEQYF. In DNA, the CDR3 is TGCGCCAGCAGCCAAGATACTTTTCTGAGACTAGGGCGAACCTACGAGCAGTACTTC.

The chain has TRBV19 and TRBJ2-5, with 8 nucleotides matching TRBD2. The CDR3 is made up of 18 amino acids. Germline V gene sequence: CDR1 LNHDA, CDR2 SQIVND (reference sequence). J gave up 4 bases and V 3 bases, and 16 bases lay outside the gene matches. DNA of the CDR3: TGTGCCAGTAGTATCCACCCCGCGTTTAGCGGGGAGAGAGAGACCCAGTACTTC. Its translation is CASSIHPAFSGERETQYF.

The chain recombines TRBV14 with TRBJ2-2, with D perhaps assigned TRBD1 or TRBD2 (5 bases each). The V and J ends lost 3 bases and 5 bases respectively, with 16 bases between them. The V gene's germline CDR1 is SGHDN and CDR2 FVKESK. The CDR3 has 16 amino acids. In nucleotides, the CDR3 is TGTGCCAGCAGCCACACGGGGCCGGGATTTACCGGGGAGCTGTTTTTT. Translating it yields CASSHTGPGFTGELFF.

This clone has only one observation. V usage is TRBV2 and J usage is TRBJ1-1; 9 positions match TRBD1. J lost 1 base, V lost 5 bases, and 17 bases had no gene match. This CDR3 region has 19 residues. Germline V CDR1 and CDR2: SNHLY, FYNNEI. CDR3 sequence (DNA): TGTGCCAGCAGTTACAGGGGGCCCGGACGAGCGGGAGCGAACACTGAAGCTTTCTTT. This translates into CASSYRGPGRAGANTEAFF.

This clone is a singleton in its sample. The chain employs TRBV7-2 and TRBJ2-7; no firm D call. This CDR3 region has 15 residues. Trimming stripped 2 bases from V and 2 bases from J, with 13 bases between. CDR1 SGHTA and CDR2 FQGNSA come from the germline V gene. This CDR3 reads CASSLNFAGPYEQYF. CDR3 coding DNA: TGTGCCAGCAGCTTAAATTTCGCAGGTCCCTACGAGCAGTACTTC.

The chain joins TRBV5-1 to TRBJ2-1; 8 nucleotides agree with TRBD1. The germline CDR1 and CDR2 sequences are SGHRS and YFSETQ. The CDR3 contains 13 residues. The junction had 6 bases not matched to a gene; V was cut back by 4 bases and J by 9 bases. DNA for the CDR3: TGCGCCAGCAGCACCAGGGGGCAGGCTGAGCAGTTCTTC. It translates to CASSTRGQAEQFF.

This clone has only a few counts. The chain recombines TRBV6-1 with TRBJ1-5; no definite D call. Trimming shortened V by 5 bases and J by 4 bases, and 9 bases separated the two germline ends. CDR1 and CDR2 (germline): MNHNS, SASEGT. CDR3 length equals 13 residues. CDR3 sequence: CASSSLINQPQHF. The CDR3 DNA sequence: TGTGCCAGCAGTTCCCTCATAAATCAGCCCCAGCATTTT.

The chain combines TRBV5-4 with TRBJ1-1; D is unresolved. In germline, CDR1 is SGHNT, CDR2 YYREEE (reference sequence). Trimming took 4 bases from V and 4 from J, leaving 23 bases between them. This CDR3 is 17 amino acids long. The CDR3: CASSPRGKPIPGTEAFF. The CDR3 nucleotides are TGTGCCAGCAGCCCCCGGGGTAAACCTATCCCTGGCACTGAAGCTTTCTTT.

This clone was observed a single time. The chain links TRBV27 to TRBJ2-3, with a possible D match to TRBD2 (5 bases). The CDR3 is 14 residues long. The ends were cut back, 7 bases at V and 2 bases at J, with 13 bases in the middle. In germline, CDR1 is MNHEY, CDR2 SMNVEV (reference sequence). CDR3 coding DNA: TGTGCCAGCAACCTCGCTAGCCTCACAGATACGCAGTATTTT. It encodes CASNLASLTDTQYF.

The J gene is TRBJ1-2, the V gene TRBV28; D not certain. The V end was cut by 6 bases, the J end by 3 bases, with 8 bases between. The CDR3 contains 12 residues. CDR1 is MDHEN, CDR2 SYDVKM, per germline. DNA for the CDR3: TGTGCCAGCAGGCAACAGCACTATGGCTACACCTTC. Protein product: CASRQQHYGYTF.

CDR3 nucleotide sequence: TGCGCCAGCGACATAGGGACTCCCGCCAACAATGAGCAGTTCTTC. Amino acid sequence: CASDIGTPANNEQFF. This chain joins TRBV4-1 and TRBJ2-1; D possibly corresponds to TRBD2 (6 bases). Per germline, CDR1 MGHRA and CDR2 YSYEKL. The CDR3 totals 15 residues. The ends were cut back, 8 bases at V and 5 bases at J, with 19 bases in the middle.

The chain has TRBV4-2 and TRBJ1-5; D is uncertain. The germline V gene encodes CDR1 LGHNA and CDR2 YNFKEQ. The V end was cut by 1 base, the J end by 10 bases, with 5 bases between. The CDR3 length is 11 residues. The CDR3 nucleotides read TGTGCCAGCAGCCAAGGGGGACCCCAGCATTTT. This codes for CASSQGGPQHF.

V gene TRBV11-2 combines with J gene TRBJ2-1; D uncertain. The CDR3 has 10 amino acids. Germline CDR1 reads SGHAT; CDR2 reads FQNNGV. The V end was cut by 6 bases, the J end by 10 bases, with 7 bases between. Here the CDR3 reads CASSLREQFF. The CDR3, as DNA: TGTGCCAGCAGTCTTCGGGAGCAGTTCTTC.

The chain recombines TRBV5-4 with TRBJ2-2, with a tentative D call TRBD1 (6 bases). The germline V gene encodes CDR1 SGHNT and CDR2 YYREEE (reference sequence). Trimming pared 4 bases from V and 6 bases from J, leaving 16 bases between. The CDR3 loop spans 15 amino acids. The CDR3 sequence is CASSATGQVPGELFF. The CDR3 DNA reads TGTGCCAGCAGCGCCACAGGGCAAGTTCCCGGGGAGCTGTTTTTT.

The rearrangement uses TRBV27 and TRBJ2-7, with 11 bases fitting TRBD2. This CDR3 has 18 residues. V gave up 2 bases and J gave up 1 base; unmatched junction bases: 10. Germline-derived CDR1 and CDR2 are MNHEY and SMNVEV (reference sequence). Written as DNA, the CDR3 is TGTGCCAGCAGTTTACAGAGGGTAGCGGGAGGGCCGTCCTACGAGCAGTACTTC. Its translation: CASSLQRVAGGPSYEQYF.

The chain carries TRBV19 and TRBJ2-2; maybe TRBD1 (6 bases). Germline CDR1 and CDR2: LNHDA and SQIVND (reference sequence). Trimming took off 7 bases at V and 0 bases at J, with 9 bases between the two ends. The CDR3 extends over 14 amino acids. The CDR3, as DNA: TGTGCCAGTAATAGGGGGACGAACACCGGGGAGCTGTTTTTT. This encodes CASNRGTNTGELFF.

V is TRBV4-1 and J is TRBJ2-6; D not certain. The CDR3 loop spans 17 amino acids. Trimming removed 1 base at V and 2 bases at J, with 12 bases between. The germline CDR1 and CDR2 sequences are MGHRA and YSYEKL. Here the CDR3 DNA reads TGCGCCAGCAGCCAAGGTCAGACCAGAGCTGGGGCCAACGTCCTGACTTTC. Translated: CASSQGQTRAGANVLTF.

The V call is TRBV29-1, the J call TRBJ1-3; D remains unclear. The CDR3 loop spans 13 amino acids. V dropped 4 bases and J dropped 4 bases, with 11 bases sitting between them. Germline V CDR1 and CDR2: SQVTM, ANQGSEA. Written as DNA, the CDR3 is TGCAGCGTTGCCCCAAAGAAAGGAAACACCATATATTTT. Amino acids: CSVAPKKGNTIYF.

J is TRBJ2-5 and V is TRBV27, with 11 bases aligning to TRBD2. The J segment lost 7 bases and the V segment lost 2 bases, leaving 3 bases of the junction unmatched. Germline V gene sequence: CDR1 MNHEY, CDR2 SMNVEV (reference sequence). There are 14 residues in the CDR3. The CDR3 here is CASSLTSGSVTQYF. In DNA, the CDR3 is TGTGCCAGCAGTTTAACTAGCGGGAGTGTGACCCAGTACTTC.